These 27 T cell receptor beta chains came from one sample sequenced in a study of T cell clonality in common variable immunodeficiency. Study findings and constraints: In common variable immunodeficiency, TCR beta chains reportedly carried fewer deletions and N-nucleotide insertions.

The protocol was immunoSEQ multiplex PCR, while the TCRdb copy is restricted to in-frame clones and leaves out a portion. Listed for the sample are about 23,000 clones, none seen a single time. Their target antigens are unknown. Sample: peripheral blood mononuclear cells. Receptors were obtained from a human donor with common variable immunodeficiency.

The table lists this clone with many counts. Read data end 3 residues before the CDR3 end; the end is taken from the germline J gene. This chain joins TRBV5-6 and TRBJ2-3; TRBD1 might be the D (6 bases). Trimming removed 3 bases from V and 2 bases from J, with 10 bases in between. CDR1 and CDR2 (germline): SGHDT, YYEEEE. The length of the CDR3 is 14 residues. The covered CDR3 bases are TGTGCCAGCAGCTCATGGACAGCCACAGATACG. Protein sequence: CASSSWTATDT. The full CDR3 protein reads CASSSWTATDTQYF.

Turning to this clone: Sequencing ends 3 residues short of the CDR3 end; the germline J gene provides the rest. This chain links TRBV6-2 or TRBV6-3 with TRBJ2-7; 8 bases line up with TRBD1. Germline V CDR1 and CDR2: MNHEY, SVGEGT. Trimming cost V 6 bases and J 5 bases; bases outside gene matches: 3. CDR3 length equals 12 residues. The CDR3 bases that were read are TGTGCCAGCAGAAGGACAGGGAACGAG. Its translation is CASRRTGNE. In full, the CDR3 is CASRRTGNEQYF.

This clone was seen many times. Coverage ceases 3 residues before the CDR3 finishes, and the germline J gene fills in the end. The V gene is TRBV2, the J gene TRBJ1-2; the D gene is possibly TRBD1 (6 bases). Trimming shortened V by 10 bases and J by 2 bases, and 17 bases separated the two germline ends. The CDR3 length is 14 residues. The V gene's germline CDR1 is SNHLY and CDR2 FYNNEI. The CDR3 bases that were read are TGTGCCATCGACGAACAGGGAGGGAACTATGGC. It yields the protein CAIDEQGGNYG. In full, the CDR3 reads CAIDEQGGNYGYTF.

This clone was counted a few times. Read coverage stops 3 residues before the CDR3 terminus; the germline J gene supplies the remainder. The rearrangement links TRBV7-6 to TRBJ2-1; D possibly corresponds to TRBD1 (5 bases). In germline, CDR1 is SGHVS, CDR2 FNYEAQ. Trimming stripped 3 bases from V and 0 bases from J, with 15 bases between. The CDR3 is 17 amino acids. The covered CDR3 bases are TGTGCCAGCAGCTTCTTAGGGGCGCAAAGCTCCTACAATGAG. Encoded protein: CASSFLGAQSSYNE. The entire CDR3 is CASSFLGAQSSYNEQFF.

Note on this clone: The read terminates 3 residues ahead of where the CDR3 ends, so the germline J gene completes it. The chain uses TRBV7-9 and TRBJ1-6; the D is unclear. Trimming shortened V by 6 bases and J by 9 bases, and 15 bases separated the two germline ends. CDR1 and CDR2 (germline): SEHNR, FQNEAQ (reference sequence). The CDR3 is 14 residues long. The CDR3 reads CASRVGVSGSPLHF. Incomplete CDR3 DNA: TGTGCCAGCAGGGTCGGTGTGTCGGGTTCACCC. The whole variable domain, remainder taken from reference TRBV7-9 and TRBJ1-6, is DTGVSQNPRHKITKRGQNVTFRCDPISEHNRLYWYRQTLGQGPEFLTYFQNEAQLEKSRLLSDRFSAERPKGSFSTLEIQRTEQGDSAMYLCASRVGVSGSPLHFGNGTRLTVT.

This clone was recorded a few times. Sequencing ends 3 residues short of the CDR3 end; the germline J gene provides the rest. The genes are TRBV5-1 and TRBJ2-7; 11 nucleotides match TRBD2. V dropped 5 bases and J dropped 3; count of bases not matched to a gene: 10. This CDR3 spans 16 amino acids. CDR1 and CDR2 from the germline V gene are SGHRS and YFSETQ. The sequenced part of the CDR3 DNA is TGCGCCAGCAGTCTTACCGGGACTAGCGGCCACTACGAG. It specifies CASSLTGTSGHYE. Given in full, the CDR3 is CASSLTGTSGHYEQYF.

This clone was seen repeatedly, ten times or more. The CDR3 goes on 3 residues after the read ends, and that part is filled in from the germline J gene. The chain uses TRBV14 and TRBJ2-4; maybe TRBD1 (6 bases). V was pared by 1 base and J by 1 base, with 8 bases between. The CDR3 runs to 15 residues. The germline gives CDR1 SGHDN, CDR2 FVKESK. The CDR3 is CASSQVRGAKNIQYF. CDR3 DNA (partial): TGTGCCAGCAGCCAAGTAAGGGGGGCCAAAAACATT.

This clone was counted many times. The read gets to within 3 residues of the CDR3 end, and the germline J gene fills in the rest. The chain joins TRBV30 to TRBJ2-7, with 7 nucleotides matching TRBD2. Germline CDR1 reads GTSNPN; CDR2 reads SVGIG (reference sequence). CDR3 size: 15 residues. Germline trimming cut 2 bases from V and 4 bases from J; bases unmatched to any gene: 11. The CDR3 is CAWSPRLAGGYEQYF. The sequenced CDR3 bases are TGTGCCTGGAGTCCTAGACTAGCTGGGGGGTACGAG.

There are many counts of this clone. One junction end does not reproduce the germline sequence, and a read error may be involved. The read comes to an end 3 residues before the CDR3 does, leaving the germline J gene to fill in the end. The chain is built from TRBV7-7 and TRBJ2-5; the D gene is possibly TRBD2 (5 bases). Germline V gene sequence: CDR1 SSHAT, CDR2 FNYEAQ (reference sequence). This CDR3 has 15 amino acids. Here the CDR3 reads CASSLDGVDQETQYF. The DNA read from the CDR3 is TGTGCTAGCAGCTTAGACGGGGTCGACCAAGAGACC.

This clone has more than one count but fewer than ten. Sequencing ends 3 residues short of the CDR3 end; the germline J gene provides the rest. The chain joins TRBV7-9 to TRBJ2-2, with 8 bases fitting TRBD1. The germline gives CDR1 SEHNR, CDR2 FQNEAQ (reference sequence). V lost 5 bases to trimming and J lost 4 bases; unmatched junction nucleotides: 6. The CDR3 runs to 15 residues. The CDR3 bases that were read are TGTGCCAGCAGCACATACAGGGGGATCACCGGGGAG. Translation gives CASSTYRGITGE. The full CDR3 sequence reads CASSTYRGITGELFF.

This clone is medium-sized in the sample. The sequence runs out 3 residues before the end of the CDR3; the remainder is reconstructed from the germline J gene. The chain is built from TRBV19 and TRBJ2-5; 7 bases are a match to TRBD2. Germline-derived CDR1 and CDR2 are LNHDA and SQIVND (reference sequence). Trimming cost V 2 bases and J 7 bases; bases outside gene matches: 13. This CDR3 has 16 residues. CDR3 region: CASSITPSAGEGTQYF. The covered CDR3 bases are TGTGCCAGTAGTATAACCCCCTCTGCGGGGGAGGGGACC.

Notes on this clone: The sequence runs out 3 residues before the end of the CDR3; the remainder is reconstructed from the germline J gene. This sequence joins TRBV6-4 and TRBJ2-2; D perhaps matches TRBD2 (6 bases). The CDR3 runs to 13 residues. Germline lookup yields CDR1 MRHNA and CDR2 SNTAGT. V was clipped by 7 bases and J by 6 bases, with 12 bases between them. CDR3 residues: CASKGGDSGELFF. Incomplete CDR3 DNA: TGTGCCAGCAAAGGTGGGGACTCCGGGGAG.

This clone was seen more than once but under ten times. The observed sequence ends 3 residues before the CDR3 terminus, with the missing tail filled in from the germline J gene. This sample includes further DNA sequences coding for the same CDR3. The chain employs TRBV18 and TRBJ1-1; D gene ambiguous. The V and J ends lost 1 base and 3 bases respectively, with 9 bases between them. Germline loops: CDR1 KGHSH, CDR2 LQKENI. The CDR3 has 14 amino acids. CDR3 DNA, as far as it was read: TGTGCCAGCTCACCACTAGGGCAGGACACTGAA. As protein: CASSPLGQDTE. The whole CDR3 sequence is CASSPLGQDTEAFF.

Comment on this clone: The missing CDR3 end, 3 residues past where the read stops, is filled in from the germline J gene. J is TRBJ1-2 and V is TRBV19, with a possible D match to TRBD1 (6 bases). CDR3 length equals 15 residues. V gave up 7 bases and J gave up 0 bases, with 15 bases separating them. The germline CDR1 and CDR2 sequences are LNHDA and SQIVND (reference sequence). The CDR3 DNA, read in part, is TGTGCCAGTACGCCTCAGGGGATCCCTAACTATGGC. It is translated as CASTPQGIPNYG. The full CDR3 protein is CASTPQGIPNYGYTF.

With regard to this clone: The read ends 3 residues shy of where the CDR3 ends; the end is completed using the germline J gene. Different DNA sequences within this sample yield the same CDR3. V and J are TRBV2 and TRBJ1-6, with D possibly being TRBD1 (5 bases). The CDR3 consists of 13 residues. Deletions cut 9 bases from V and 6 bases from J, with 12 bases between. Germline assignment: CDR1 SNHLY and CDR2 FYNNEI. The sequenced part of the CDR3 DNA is TGTGCCAGTAAGGGGTCTGCTAATTCACCC. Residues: CASKGSANSP. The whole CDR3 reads CASKGSANSPLHF.

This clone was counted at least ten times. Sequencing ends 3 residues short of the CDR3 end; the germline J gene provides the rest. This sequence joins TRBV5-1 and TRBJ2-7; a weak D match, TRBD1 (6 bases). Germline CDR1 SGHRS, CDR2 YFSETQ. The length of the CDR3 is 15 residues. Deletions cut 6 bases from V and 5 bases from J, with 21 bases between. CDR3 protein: CASTPGQTPRDEQYF. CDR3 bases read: TGCGCCAGCACCCCAGGACAGACCCCTCGGGACGAG. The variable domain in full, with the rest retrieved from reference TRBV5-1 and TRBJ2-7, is KAGVTQTPRYLIKTRGQQVTLSCSPISGHRSVSWYQQTPGQGLQFLFEYFSETQRNKGNFPGRFSGRQFSNSRSEMNVSTLELGDSALYLCASTPGQTPRDEQYFGPGTRLTVT.

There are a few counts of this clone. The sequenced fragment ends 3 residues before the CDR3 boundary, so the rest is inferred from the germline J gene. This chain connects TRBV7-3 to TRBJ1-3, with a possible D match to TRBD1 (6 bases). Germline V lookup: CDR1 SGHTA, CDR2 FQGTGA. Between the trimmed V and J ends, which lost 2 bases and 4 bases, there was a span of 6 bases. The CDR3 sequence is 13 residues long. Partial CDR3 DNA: TGTGCCAGCAGCTTAGGGACAGGAAACACC. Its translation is CASSLGTGNT. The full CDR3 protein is CASSLGTGNTIYF.

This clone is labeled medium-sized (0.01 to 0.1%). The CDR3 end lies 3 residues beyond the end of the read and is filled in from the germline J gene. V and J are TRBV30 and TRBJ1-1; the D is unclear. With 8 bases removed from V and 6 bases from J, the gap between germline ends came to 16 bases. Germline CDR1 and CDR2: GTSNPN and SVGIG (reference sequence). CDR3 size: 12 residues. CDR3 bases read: TGTGCCGCGTTTGGTCGGTCCGCTGAA. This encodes CAAFGRSAE. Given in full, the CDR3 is CAAFGRSAEAFF.

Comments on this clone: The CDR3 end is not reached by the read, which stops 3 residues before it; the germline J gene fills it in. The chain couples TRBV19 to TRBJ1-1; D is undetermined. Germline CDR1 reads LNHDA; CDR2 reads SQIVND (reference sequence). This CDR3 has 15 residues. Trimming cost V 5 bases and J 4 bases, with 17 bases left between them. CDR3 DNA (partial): TGTGCCAGTAGTCTAGTCGGACTGGGAGGCACTGAA. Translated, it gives CASSLVGLGGTE. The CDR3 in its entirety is CASSLVGLGGTEAFF.

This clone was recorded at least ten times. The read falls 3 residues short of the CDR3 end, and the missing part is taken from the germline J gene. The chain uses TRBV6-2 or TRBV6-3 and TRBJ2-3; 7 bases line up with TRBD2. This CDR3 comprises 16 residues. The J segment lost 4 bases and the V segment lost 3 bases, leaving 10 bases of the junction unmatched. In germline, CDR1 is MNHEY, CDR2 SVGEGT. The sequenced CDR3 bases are TGTGCCAGCAGTTATGGGCTAGCGGCGATTTCAGATACG. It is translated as CASSYGLAAISDT. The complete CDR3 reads CASSYGLAAISDTQYF.

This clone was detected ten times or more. CDR3 amino acids: CSARVQGLDEKLFF. The DNA read from the CDR3 is TGCAGTGCTAGAGTACAGGGGTTAGACGAAAAA. The V and J genes are TRBV20-1 and TRBJ1-4, with 7 bases lining up with TRBD1. The read is 3 residues too short to cover the CDR3 end, so that end is filled in from the germline J gene. This CDR3 spans 14 amino acids. Losses at the gene ends were 1 base for V and 8 bases for J; bases not matched to a gene: 7. Germline V gene data show CDR1 as DFQATT and CDR2 as SNEGSKA (reference sequence).

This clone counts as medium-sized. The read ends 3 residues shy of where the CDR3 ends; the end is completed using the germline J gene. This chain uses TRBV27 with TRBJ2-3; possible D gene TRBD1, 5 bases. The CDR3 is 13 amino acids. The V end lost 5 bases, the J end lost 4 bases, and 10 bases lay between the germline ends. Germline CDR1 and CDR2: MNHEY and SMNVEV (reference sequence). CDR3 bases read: TGTGCCAGCAGTACCCAGACAGCAGATACG. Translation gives CASSTQTADT. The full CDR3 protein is CASSTQTADTQYF.

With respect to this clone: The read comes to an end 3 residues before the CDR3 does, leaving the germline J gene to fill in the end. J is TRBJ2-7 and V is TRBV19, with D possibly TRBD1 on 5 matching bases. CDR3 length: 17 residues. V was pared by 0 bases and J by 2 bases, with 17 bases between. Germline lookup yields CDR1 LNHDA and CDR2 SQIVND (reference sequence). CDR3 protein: CASSIEGPFLFPYEQYF. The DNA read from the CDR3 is TGTGCCAGTAGTATAGAGGGGCCCTTTCTTTTTCCCTACGAG.

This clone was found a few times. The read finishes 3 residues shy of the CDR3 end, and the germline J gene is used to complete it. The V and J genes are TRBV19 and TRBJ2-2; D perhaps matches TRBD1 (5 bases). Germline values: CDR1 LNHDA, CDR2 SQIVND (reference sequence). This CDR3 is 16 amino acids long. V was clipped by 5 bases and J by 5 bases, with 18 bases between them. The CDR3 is CASSPLGPPWTGELFF. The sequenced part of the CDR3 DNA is TGTGCCAGTAGTCCCCTGGGGCCCCCGTGGACCGGGGAG. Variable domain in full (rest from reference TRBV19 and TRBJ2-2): DGGITQSPKYLFRKEGQNVTLSCEQNLNHDAMYWYRQDPGQGLRLIYYSQIVNDFQKGDIAEGYSVSREKKESFPLTVTSAQKNPTAFYLCASSPLGPPWTGELFFGEGSRLTVL.

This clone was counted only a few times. The CDR3 loop reads CASSGGGSGNTIYF. The sequenced CDR3 bases are TGCGCCAGCAGCGGTGGCGGTTCTGGAAACACC. This chain joins TRBV5-1 and TRBJ1-3; D remains unclear. With the read ending 3 residues before the CDR3 end, the germline J gene is used to fill in that end. Trimming removed 4 bases at V and 1 base at J, with 9 bases between. The CDR3 runs to 14 residues. Germline CDR1 reads SGHRS; CDR2 reads YFSETQ.

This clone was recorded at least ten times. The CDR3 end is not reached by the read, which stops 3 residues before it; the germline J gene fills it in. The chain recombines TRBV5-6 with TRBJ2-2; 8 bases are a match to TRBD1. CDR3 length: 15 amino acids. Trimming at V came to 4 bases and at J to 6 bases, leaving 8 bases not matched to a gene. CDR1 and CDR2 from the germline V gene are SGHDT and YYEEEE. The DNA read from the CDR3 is TGTGCCAGCAGCCAGACAGGGGTACCCCCCGGGGAG. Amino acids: CASSQTGVPPGE. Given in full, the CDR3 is CASSQTGVPPGELFF.

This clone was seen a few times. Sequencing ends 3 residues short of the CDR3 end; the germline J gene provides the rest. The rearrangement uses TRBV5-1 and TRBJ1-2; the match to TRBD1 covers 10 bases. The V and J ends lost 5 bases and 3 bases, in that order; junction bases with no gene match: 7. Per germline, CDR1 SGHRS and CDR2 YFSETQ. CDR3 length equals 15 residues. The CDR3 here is CASSYGTGADYGYTF. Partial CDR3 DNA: TGCGCCAGCAGTTATGGGACAGGGGCGGACTATGGC.